This record looks at one TCR beta chain sequence and its context. The CDR3 is made up of 13 amino acids. The V end was cut by 5 bases, the J end by 6 bases, with 11 bases between. The germline CDR1 and CDR2 sequences are SGHAT and FQDESV (reference sequence). The entry originates in a study of OX40 agonist ivuxolimab in advanced cancers. Assay used: immunoSEQ multiplex PCR; TCRdb lists only in-frame clones, some missing. Here the sample spans 90,000 to 100,000 clones, less than 90% being singletons. The chain links TRBV11-1 to TRBJ1-5; weak D call: TRBD1 (5 bases). Sequences were derived from CD4+ or CD8+ T cells sorted from blood, sampled in a trial of the OX40 agonist ivuxolimab. The sequence was obtained from an adult with an advanced solid tumor such as melanoma, head and neck, liver or kidney cancer. CDR3 DNA sequence: TGTGCCAGCAGCCCAGACAGCTCTCAGCCCCAGCATTTT. Translating gives CASSPDSSQPQHF.